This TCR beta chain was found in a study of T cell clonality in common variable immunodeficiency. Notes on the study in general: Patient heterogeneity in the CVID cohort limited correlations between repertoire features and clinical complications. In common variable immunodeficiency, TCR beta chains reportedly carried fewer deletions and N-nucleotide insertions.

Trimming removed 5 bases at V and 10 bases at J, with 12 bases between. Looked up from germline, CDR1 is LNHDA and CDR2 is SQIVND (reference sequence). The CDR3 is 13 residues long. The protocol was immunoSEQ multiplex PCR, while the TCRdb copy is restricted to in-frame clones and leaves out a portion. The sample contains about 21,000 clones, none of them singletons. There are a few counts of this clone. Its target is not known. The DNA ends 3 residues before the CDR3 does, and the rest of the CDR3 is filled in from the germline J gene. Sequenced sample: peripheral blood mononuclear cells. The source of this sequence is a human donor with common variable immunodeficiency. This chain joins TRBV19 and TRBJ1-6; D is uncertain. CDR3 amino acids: CASSPVLRSPLHF. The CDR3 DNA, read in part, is TGTGCCAGTAGTCCGGTTCTTCGGTCACCC.